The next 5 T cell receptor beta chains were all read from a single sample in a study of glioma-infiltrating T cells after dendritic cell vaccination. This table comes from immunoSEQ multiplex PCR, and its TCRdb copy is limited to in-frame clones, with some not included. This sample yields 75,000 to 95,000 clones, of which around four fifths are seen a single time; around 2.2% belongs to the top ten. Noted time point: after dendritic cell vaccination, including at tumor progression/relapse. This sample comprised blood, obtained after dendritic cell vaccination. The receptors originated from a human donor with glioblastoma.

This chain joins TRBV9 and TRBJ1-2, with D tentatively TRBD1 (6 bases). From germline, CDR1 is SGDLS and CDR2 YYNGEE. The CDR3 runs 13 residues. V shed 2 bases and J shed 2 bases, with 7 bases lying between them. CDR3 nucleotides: TGTGCCAGCAGCGTCCAGGGGAACTATGGCTACACCTTC. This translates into CASSVQGNYGYTF.

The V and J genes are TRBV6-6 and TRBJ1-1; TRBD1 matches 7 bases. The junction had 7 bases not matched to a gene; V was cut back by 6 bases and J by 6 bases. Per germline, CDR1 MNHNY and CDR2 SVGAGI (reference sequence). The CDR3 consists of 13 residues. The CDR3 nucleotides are TGTGCCAGCAGCTCGGGACAGTTCGCTGAAGCTTTCTTT. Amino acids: CASSSGQFAEAFF.

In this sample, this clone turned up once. The CDR3 protein is CASSLDRGTEAFF. CDR3 nucleotides: TGTGCCAGCAGCTTAGATCGGGGAACTGAAGCTTTCTTT. The chain combines TRBV7-6 with TRBJ1-1, with D unclear. Looked up from germline, CDR1 is SGHVS and CDR2 is FNYEAQ. The CDR3 loop spans 13 amino acids. Trimming pared 1 base from V and 5 bases from J, leaving 8 bases between. The complete variable domain, with remaining parts taken from reference TRBV7-6 and TRBJ1-1, reads GAGVSQSPRYKVTKRGQDVALRCDPISGHVSLYWYRQALGQGPEFLTYFNYEAQQDKSGLPNDRFSAERPEGSISTLTIQRTEQRDSAMYRCASSLDRGTEAFFGQGTRLTVV.

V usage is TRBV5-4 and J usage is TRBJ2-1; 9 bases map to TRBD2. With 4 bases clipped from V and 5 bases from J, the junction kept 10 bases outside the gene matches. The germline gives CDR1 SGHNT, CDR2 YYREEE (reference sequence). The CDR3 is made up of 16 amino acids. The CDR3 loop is CASSGGASGAHNEQFF. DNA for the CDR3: TGTGCCAGCAGCGGGGGAGCTAGCGGGGCCCACAATGAGCAGTTCTTC.

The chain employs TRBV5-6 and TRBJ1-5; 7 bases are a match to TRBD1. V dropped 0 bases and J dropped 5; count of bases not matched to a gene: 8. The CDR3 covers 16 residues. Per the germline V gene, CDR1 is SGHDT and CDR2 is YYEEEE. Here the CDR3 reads CASSLGGKTGHQPQHF. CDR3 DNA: TGTGCCAGCAGCTTGGGGGGGAAGACAGGGCATCAGCCCCAGCATTTT. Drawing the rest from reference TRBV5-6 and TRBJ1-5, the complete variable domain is DAGVTQSPTHLIKTRGQQVTLRCSPKSGHDTVSWYQQALGQGPQFIFQYYEEEERQRGNFPDRFSGHQFPNYSSELNVNALLLGDSALYLCASSLGGKTGHQPQHFGDGTRLSIL.